This paragraph reports one T cell receptor beta chain. The antigen remains unidentified. Primed by a sample-barcoded 5' primer and a J-beta primer mix, a second PCR proceeded for roughly 6 to 12 cycles. TCRdb re-called the 5' RACE reads through MiXCR, storing one row per CDR3 protein. The sample yields over 1.5 million distinct CDR3 sequences, about 49% seen once. The CDR3 extends over 11 amino acids. V was clipped by 4 bases and J by 10 bases, with 10 bases between them. CDR1 and CDR2 from the germline V gene are SEHNR and FQNEAQ (reference sequence). The data were taken from a study of blood T cells in healthy people across ages. Notes on the study in general: Researchers report that TCR beta diversity correlated strongly with naive T cell percentage. Compared with aged donors, long-lived donors showed fewer expanded clones, suggesting selection.

Peripheral blood samples of 9 to 10 milliliters were drawn from each donor. The origin of this receptor is a woman aged 40 to 55 in good health. Sequencing was carried out using blood. The V gene is TRBV7-9, the J gene TRBJ2-5; perhaps TRBD1 as D (5 bases). CDR3 sequence (DNA): TGTGCCAGCAGCTCCCTCAGGGACCAGTACTTC. Protein sequence: CASSSLRDQYF. Full variable domain (outside the CDR3, taken from reference TRBV7-9 and TRBJ2-5): DTGVSQNPRHKITKRGQNVTFRCDPISEHNRLYWYRQTLGQGPEFLTYFQNEAQLEKSRLLSDRFSAERPKGSFSTLEIQRTEQGDSAMYLCASSSLRDQYFGPGTRLLVL.